The source of this TCR beta chain is a study of cytomegalovirus exposure and HLA in healthy donors (dated by TCRdb to the late 2010s). Notes on the research overall: According to a later analysis, the 120 or so validation repertoires were produced on the same platform as the 666 repertoires of the first cohort. Besides the first cohort of 550 to 750 subjects, a separate validation cohort made up of roughly 120 different subjects was used. To predict cytomegalovirus infection status, the study brought together high-throughput TCR immunosequencing, statistical association of individual TCRs with disease status, and machine learning. The aim of the study was to test whether cataloging public T cell receptors could identify signatures of past pathogen exposure.

With respect to this clone: Its antigen is still unknown. The input lacks base qualities; no much larger clone sits a single base away.

Results the study describes overall, beyond this receptor: In the study, around 150 TCR beta chains were listed as associated with cytomegalovirus. According to the authors, the approach could potentially be generalized to other disease states and immunological phenotypes. A later analysis found that TCRs clustered in the first cohort also tended to co-occur in the roughly 120 validation repertoires, with just under 95% of cluster scores above 0. In both the original and validation cohorts, the classifier was reported to diagnose cytomegalovirus status with high specificity and sensitivity. A later analysis had no HLA typing for the validation cohort, so co-occurrence there was scored across all 130 or so repertoires. Three of the identified cytomegalovirus-associated TCR beta chains were confirmed in vitro to be specific for cytomegalovirus antigens. Most TCR sequences were seen in very few donors, while some public TCRs were found in many individuals.

The donors were included in the validation cohort of over a hundred subjects, a group kept apart from the roughly 690-subject first cohort. The library was built by means of the immunoSEQ multiplex PCR assay. The authors' analysis ran thus. A statistical classification framework was developed to diagnose cytomegalovirus status using the catalog of TCR beta chain sequences. Entries here come from immuneACCESS through TCRdb and include only in-frame sequences with V and J called. Some clones fail to appear in such tables; in the studies checked, an unresolved V gene covers under half of the shortfall, and the cause of the remainder is unknown. V, J and clone size are taken as reported in that table, and D and trimming were inferred from the DNA itself. The sample table records 140,000 to 150,000 clones; 94% of these occur just once. 1.8% of the sample rests with the top ten. The CDR3 contains 13 residues, cysteine and phenylalanine counted. Only the CDR3 region is kept as DNA, spanning 39 bases read in frame from base 1. CDR1 and CDR2 are drawn from the germline V gene: SGHNT, YENEEA. From V the trimming removes 4 bases and from J it removes 5 bases, while the gene matches leave 4 bases of the junction unaccounted for.

What was sequenced was PBMCs. The V and J segments used are TRBV11-3 and TRBJ2-7; 8 bases in the middle match TRBD1. The TCR was taken from a man aged 18 to 29 in good health and CMV-seropositive. The DNA sequence is given as TGTGCCAGCAGCTCGAGGACAGGGCACGAGCAGTACTTC. Protein translation: CASSSRTGHEQYF.